This T cell receptor (beta chain) is from a study of response to subunit inactivated influenza vaccine. The CDR3 totals 14 residues. The germline V gene has CDR1 SGHTA and CDR2 FQGNSA. V lost 3 bases and J 6 bases, leaving 12 bases between the germline ends. This clonotype was seen a handful of times. Its specificity is unknown. TCRdb re-derived calls from the RT-PCR reads in MiXCR, one entry per CDR3 protein. The repertoire holds 800,000 or so distinct CDR3 sequences, with 21% as singletons. General observations from the study: Authors suggested few new T cells are recruited by each seasonal influenza vaccination.

The source is a man aged 45-65 years who received an inactivated influenza vaccine. The chain carries TRBV7-2 and TRBJ2-1; tentative D call: TRBD2 (6 bases). The material sequenced was PBMCs from blood, taken around 5 days after vaccination. The CDR3 loop reads CASSFWGLTNEQFF. The CDR3 region has the DNA TGTGCCAGCAGCTTCTGGGGACTTACCAATGAGCAGTTCTTC.